The sequence of this T cell receptor (beta chain) was determined in a study of OX40 agonist ivuxolimab in advanced cancers. Study overall: All patients had ivuxolimab intravenously every 2 weeks at 0.01 to 10 mg/kg. Partial responses occurred in three patients (one hepatocellular carcinoma, two cutaneous melanoma). Regarding the study as a whole: Low clonal expansion, among the lowest seen, marked partial responders at 0.1-3.0 mg/kg.

Worth noting for this clone: Its specificity is unknown.

The germline V gene encodes CDR1 SGHRS and CDR2 YFSETQ. CDR3 length equals 15 residues. J lost 0 bases, V lost 8 bases, and 8 bases had no gene match. Using immunoSEQ multiplex PCR, the repertoire was profiled, and TCRdb retains in-frame clones only, with some absent. This table holds approximately 21,000 clones, around 82% found once. This chain uses TRBV5-1 with TRBJ2-1, with 7 bases lining up with TRBD1. Here the sequenced sample was CD4+ or CD8+ T cells sorted from blood, taken in a trial of the OX40 agonist ivuxolimab. The TCR comes from an adult with an advanced solid tumor such as melanoma, head and neck, liver or kidney cancer. The CDR3 is CASQTGLSSYNEQFF. In nucleotides, the CDR3 is TGCGCCAGTCAGACAGGGCTCAGCTCCTACAATGAGCAGTTCTTC.